The clone carrying this TCR beta chain was seen more than once but under ten times. This sample is drawn from a study of T cells after posttransplantation cyclophosphamide. Sequenced by immunoSEQ multiplex PCR; TCRdb stores in-frame clones only, minus some. Among some 27,000 clones listed, roughly 90% were seen once. Germline assignment: CDR1 SGHNT and CDR2 YYREEE (reference sequence). Trimming removed 4 bases at V and 1 base at J, with 12 bases between. This CDR3 contains 15 residues. This receptor was obtained from a man in his fifties or sixties. This sequence joins TRBV5-4 and TRBJ2-1; D possibly corresponds to TRBD2 (5 bases). The source material was PBMCs. The CDR3 sequence: CASSPTGDSYNEQFF. CDR3 sequence (DNA): TGTGCCAGCAGCCCTACCGGGGATTCCTACAATGAGCAGTTCTTC.